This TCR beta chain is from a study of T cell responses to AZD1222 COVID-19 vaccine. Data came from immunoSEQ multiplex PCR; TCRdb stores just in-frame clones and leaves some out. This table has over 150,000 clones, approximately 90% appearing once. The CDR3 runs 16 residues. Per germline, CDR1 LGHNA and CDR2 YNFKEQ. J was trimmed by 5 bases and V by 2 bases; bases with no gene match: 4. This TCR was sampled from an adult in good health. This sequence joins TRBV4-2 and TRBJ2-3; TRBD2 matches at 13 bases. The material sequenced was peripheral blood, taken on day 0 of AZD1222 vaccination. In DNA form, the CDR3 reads TGTGCCAGCAGCCAAAAACTAGCGGGAGGGAGAGATACGCAGTATTTT. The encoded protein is CASSQKLAGGRDTQYF.